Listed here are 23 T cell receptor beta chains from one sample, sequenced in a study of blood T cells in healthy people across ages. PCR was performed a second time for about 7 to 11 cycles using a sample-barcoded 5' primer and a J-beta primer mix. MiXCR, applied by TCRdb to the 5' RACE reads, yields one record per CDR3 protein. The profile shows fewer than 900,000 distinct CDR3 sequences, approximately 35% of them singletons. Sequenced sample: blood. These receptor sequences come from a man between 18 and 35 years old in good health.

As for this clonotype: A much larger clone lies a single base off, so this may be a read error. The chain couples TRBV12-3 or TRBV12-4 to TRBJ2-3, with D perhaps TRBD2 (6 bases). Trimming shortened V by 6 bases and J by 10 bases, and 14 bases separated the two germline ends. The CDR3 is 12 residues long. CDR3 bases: TGTGCCAGCAGGGGGGACTCGTCTTCGCAGTATTTT. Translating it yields CASRGDSSSQYF.

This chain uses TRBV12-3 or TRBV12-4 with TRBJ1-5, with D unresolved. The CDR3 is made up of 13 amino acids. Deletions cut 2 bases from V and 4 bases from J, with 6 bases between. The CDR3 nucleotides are TGTGCCAGCAGTTTATCAGAGAATCAGCCCCAGCATTTT. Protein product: CASSLSENQPQHF.

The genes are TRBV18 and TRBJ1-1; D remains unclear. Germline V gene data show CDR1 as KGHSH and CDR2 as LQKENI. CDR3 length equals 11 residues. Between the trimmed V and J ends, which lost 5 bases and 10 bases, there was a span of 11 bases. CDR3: CASSSNRGAFF. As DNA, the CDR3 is TGTGCCAGCTCATCAAACAGAGGAGCTTTCTTT.

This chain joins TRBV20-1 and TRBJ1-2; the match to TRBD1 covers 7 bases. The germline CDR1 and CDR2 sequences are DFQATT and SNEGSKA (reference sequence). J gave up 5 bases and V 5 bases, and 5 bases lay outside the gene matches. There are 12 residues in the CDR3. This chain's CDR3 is CSAGDSLYGYTF. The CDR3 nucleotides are TGCAGTGCTGGGGACAGCTTGTATGGCTACACCTTC.

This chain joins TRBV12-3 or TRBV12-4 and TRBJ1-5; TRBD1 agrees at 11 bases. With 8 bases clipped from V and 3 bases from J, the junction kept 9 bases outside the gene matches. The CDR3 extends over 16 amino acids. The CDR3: CASGTGGLTSNQPQHF. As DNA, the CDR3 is TGTGCCAGCGGGACAGGGGGTCTCACCTCCAATCAGCCCCAGCATTTT.

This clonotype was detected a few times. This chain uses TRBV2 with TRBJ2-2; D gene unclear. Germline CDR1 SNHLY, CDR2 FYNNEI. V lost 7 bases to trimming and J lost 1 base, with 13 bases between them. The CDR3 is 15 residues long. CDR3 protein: CASIQSRLNTGELFF. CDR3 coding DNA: TGTGCCAGCATCCAATCACGGCTGAACACCGGGGAGCTGTTTTTT.

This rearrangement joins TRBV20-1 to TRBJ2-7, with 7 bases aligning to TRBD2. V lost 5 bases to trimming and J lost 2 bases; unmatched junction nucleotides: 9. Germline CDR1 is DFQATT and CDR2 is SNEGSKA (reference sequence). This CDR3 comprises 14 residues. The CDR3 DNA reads TGCAGTGCTTTCGCAAGCGGGATCCCCTACGAGCAGTACTTC. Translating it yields CSAFASGIPYEQYF.

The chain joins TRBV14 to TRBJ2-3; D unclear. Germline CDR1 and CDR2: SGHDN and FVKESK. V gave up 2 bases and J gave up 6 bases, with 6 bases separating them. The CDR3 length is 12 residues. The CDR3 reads CASSQLSDTQYF. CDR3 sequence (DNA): TGTGCCAGCAGCCAATTATCGGATACGCAGTATTTT.

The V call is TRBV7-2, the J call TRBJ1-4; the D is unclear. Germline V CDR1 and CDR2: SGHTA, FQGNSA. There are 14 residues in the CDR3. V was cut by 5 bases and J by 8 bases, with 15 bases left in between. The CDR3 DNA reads TGTGCCAGCAGCCCGATCGATGGTGGGGAAAAACTGTTTTTT. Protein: CASSPIDGGEKLFF.

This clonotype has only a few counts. The CDR3 is CASSLRDSIDEQYF. CDR3 DNA: TGTGCCAGCAGCCTAAGGGACAGCATCGACGAGCAGTACTTC. The V and J genes are TRBV7-9 and TRBJ2-5; TRBD1 matches 7 bases. The assigned J gene may be wrong: the sequence end matches TRBJ2-7 better. The CDR3 spans 14 residues. The V gene's germline CDR1 is SEHNR and CDR2 FQNEAQ (reference sequence).

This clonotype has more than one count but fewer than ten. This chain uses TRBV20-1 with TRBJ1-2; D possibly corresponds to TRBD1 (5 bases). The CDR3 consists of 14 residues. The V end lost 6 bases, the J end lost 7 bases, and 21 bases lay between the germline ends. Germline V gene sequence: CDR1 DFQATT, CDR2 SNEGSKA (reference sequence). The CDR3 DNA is TGCAGTGCGGAACAAGGGGTCTCCATATCTGGCTACACCTTC. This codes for CSAEQGVSISGYTF.

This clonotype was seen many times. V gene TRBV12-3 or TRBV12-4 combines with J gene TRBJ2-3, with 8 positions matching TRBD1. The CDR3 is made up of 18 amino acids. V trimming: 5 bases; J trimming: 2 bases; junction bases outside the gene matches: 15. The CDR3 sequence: CASSTRGGTGEDTDTQYF. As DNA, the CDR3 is TGTGCCAGCAGTACGAGGGGCGGGACAGGAGAGGACACAGATACGCAGTATTTT.

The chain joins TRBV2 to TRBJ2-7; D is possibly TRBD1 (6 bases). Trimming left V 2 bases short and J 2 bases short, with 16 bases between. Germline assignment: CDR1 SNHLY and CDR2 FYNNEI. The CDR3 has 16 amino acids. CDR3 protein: CASSEWGPGAPYEQYF. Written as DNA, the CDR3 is TGTGCCAGCAGTGAATGGGGACCAGGGGCCCCCTACGAGCAGTACTTC. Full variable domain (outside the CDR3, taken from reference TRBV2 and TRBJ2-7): EPEVTQTPSHQVTQMGQEVILRCVPISNHLYFYWYRQILGQKVEFLVSFYNNEISEKSEIFDDQFSVERPDGSNFTLKIRSTKLEDSAMYFCASSEWGPGAPYEQYFGPGTRLTVT.

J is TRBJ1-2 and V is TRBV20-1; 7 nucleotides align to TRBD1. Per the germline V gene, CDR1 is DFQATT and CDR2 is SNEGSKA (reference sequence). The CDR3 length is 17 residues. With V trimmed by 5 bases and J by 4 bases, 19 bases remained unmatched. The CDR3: CSAPNRGQTASTYGYTF. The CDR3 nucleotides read TGCAGTGCTCCGAACAGGGGCCAGACGGCCTCTACCTATGGCTACACCTTC.

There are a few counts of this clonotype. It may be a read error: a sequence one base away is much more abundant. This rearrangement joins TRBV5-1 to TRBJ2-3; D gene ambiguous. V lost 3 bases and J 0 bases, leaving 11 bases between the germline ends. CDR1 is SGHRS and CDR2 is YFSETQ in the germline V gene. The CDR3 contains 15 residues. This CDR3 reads CASSYGRASTDTQYF. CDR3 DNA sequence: TGCGCCAGCAGCTATGGACGAGCAAGCACAGATACGCAGTATTTT.

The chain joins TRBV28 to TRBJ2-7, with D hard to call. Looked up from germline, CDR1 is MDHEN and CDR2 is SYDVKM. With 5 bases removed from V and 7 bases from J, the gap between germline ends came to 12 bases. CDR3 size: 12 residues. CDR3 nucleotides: TGTGCCAGCAGTCTCTCCCCCAATGAGCAGTACTTC. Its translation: CASSLSPNEQYF.

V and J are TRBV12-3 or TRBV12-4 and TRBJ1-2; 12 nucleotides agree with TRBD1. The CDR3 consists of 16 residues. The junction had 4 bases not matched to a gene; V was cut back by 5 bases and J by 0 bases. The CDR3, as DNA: TGTGCCAGCAGTCCCGGGACAGGGGGCGCTAACTATGGCTACACCTTC. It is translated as CASSPGTGGANYGYTF.

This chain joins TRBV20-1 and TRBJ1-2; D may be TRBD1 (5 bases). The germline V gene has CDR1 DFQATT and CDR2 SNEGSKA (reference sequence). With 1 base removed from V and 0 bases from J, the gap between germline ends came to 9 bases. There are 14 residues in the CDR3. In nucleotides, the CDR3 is TGCAGTGCTAGAGGACCGGGGGCTAACTATGGCTACACCTTC. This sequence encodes CSARGPGANYGYTF.

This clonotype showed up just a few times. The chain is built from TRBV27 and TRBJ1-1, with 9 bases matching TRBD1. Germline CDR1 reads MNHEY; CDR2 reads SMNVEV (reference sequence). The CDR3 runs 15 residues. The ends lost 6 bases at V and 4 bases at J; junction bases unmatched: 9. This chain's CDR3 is CASRLQGAGGTEAFF. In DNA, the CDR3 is TGTGCCAGCAGGTTACAGGGGGCTGGGGGCACTGAAGCTTTCTTT.

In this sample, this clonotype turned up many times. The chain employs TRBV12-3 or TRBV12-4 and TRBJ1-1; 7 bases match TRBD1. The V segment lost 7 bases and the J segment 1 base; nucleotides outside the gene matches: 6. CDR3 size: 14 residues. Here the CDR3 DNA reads TGTGCCAGCACCTGGGGGACAGCGAACACTGAAGCTTTCTTT. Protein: CASTWGTANTEAFF.

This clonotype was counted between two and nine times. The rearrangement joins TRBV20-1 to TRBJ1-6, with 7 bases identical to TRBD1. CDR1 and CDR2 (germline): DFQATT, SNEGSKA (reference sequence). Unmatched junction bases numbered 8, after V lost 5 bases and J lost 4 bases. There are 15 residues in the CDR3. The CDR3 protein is CSASGTDYYNSPLHF. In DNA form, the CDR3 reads TGCAGTGCTTCCGGGACAGATTATTATAATTCACCCCTCCACTTT.

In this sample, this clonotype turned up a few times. The CDR3 sequence: CASSGNSGETQYF. The CDR3 bases are TGTGCCAGCAGCGGGAACTCAGGAGAGACCCAGTACTTC. The V and J genes are TRBV5-5 and TRBJ2-5, with D unclear. The CDR3 runs 13 residues. Germline V gene data show CDR1 as SGHKS and CDR2 as YYEKEE (reference sequence). V was pared by 4 bases and J by 4 bases, with 11 bases between.

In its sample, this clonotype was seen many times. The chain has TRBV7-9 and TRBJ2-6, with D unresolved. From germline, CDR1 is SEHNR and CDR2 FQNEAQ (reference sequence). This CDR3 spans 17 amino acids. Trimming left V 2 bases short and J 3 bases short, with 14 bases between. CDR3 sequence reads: CASSLSSSFYGANVLTF. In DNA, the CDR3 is TGTGCCAGCAGCTTATCTAGTAGTTTCTATGGGGCCAACGTCCTGACTTTC.